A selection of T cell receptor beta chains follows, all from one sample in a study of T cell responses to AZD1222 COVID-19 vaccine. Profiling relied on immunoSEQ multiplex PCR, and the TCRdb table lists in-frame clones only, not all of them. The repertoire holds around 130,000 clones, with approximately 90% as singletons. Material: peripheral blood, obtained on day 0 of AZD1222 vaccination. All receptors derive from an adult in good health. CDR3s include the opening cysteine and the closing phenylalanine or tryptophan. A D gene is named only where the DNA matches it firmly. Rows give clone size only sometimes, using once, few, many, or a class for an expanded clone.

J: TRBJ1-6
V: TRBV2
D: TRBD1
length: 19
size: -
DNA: TGTGCCAGCAGTGAAGCGGAATGGACAGGGAAAAAGGAGTATTCACCCCTCCACTTT
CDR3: CASSEAEWTGKKEYSPLHF

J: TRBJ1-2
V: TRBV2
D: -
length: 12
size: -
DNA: TGTGCCAGCAGGGTTACGGGCGTTGGCTACACCTTC
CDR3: CASRVTGVGYTF

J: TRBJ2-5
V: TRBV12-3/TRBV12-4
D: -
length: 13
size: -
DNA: TGTGCCAGCAGCCTCAGCGACCAAGAGACCCAGTACTTC
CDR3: CASSLSDQETQYF

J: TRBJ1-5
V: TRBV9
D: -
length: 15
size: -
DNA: TGTGCCAGCAGCCCCGGGACCAGTAGCAATCAGCCCCAGCATTTT
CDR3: CASSPGTSSNQPQHF

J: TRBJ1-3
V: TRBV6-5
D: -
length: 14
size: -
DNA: TGTGCCAGCCACTTGGGGGGGTTTGGAAACACCATATATTTT
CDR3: CASHLGGFGNTIYF

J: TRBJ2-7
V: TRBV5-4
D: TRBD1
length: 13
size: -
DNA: TGTGCCAGCAGCTTATACAGGGGTGGCGAGCAGTACTTC
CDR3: CASSLYRGGEQYF

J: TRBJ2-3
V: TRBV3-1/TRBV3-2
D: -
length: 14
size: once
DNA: TGTGCCAGCAGCCACACCGAGGCTAGTGACACGCAGTATTTT
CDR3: CASSHTEASDTQYF

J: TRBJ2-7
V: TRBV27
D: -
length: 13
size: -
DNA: TGTGCCAGCAGTTTTCGTGGCTCCTACGAGCAGTACTTC
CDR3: CASSFRGSYEQYF

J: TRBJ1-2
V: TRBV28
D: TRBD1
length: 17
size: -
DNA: TGTGCCAGCAGCCTCACTGGAGGGACAGGCATTAACTATGGCTACACCTTC
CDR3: CASSLTGGTGINYGYTF

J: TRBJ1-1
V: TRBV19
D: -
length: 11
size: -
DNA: TGTGCCAGTAGTATTGGTGCTGAAGCTTTCTTT
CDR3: CASSIGAEAFF

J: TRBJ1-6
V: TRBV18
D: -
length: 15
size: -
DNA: TGTGCCAGCTCACCGGGGCAGGGGAGAAATTCACCCCTCCACTTT
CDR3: CASSPGQGRNSPLHF

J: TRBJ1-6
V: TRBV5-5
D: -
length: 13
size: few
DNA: TGTGCCAGCAGCTTGGCAGTGAATTCACCCCTCCACTTT
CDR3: CASSLAVNSPLHF

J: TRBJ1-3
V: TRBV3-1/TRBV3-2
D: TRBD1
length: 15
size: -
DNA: TGTGCCAGCAGCCAACCAGGGGGTAATGGAAACACCATATATTTT
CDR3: CASSQPGGNGNTIYF

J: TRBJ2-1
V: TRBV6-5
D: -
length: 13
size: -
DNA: TGTGCCAGCAGTTACCGGCTGGGTAATGAGCAGTTCTTC
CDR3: CASSYRLGNEQFF

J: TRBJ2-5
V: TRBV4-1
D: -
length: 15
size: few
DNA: TGCGCCAGCAGCCCATCGTTTCCGGGGTGGGAGACCCAGTACTTC
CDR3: CASSPSFPGWETQYF

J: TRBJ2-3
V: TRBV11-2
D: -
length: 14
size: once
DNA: TGTGCCAGCAGCTCAAGACTGTCCAGGGATACGCAGTATTTT
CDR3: CASSSRLSRDTQYF

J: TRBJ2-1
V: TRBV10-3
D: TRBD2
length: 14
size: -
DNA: TGTGCCATCAATACCGGGACTAGCGAGGATGAGCAGTTCTTC
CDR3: CAINTGTSEDEQFF

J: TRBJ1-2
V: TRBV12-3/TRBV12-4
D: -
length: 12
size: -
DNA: TGTGCCAGCAACTCATGGGCAATTGGCTACACCTTC
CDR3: CASNSWAIGYTF

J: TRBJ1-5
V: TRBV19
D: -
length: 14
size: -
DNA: TGTGCCAGTAGTATAGGTAGCTCCAATCAGCCCCAGCATTTT
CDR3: CASSIGSSNQPQHF

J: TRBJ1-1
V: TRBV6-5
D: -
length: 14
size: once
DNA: TGTGCCACCGGGACACCTGACATGAACACTGAAGCTTTCTTT
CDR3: CATGTPDMNTEAFF

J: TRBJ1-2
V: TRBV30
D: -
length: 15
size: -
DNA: TGTGCCTGGGCTCGCAGGGGAGGGGGATCTTATGGCTACACCTTC
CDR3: CAWARRGGGSYGYTF

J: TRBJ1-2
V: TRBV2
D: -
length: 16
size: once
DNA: TGTGCCAGCAGTGAAGAGCGGGGCCAGGGGACCTATGGCTACACCTTC
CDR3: CASSEERGQGTYGYTF

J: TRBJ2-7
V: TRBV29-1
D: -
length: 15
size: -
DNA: TGCAGCGTTGAAGATCGGGGAAGGGTCAACTACGAGCAGTACTTC
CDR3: CSVEDRGRVNYEQYF

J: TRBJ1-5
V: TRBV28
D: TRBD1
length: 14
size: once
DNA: TGTGCCAGCAGTACCGGACAGGGGCATCAGCCCCAGCATTTT
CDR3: CASSTGQGHQPQHF

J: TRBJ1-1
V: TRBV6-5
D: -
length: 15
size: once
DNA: TGTGCCAGCAGTCTATACTCGGACGGGAACACTGAAGCTTTCTTT
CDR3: CASSLYSDGNTEAFF

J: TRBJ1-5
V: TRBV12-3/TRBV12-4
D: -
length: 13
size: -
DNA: TGTGCCAGCAGTTTTGGGGGACGTCAGCCCCAGCATTTT
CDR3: CASSFGGRQPQHF

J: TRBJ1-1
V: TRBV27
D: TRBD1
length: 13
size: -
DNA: TGTGCCAGCAGTCCGACAGGGGGCACTGAAGCTTTCTTT
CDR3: CASSPTGGTEAFF

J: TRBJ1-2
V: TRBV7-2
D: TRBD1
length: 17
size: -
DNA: TGTGCCAGCAGCCCCCGGGTGGGACAGGCGGGTCTTTATGGCTACACCTTC
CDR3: CASSPRVGQAGLYGYTF

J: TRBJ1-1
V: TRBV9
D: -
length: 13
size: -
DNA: TGTGCCAGCAGCCCTGCGATGAACACTGAAGCTTTCTTT
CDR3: CASSPAMNTEAFF

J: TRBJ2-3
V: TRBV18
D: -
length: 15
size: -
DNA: TGTGCCAGCTCACCCGGTGGGGCCGGCACAGATACGCAGTATTTT
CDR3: CASSPGGAGTDTQYF

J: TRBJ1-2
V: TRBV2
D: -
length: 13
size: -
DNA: TGTGCCAGCAGTGTGGGACCTGACTATGGCTACACCTTC
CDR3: CASSVGPDYGYTF

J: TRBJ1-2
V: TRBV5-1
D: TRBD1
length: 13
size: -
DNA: TGCGCCAGCAGAACTGACAGGGCGGCTGGCTACACCTTC
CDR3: CASRTDRAAGYTF

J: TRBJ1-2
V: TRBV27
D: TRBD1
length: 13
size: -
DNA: TGTGCCAGCAGTTTCCGGGACAGCTATGGCTACACCTTC
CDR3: CASSFRDSYGYTF

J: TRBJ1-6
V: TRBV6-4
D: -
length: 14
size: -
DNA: TGTGCCAGCAGTGCGAGCTCCTATAATTCACCCCTCCACTTT
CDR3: CASSASSYNSPLHF

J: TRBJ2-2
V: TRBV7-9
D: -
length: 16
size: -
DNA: TGTGCCAGCAGCCCCGAGTCCGGAGGTAACACCGGGGAGCTGTTTTTT
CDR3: CASSPESGGNTGELFF

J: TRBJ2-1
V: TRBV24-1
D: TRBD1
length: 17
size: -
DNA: TGTGCCACCAGTGATCCCAGCCCGGACAGGGCGCTCAATGAGCAGTTCTTC
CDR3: CATSDPSPDRALNEQFF

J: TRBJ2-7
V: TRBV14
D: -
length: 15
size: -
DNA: TGTGCCAGCAGCCAGGGGCAGGGAGGCTCCTACGAGCAGTACTTC
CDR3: CASSQGQGGSYEQYF

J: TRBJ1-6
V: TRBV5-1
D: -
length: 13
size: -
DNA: TGCGCCAGCAGCTTGGGACGGAATTCACCCCTCCACTTT
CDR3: CASSLGRNSPLHF

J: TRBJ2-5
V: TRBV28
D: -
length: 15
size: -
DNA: TGTGCCAGCAGTTTTGGGGGCGGCCGCCAAGAGACCCAGTACTTC
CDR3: CASSFGGGRQETQYF

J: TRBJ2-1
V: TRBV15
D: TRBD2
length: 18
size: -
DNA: TGTGCCACCAGCTTGCTCCCGGGACTAGCGGGGCAATACAATGAGCAGTTCTTC
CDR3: CATSLLPGLAGQYNEQFF

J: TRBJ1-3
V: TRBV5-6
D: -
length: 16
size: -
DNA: TGTGCCAGCAGCTTGGCCAAGAGGACCTCTGGAAACACCATATATTTT
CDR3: CASSLAKRTSGNTIYF

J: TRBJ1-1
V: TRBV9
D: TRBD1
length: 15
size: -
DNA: TGTGCCAGCAGCGTTACAGGGGGCGGGAACACTGAAGCTTTCTTT
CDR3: CASSVTGGGNTEAFF

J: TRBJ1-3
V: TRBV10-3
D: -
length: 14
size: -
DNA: TGTGCCATCAGTGATGGTGGGCTCGGAAACACCATATATTTT
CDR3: CAISDGGLGNTIYF

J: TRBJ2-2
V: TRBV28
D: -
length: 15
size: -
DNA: TGTGCCAGCAGGGAGGGACACCTATCCACCGGGGAGCTGTTTTTT
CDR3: CASREGHLSTGELFF

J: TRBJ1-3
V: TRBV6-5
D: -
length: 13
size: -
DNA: TGTGCCAGCAACCCCCAACGGGGACACACCATATATTTT
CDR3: CASNPQRGHTIYF

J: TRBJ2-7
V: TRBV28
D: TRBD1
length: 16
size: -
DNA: TGTGCCAGCAGCGCGCCCAGGACAGGTCCGTCCTACGAGCAGTACTTC
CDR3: CASSAPRTGPSYEQYF

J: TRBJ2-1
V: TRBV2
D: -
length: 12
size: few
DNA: TGTGCCAGCAGGACCCCGGGAAGTGAGCAGTTCTTC
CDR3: CASRTPGSEQFF

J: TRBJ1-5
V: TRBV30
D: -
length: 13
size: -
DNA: TGTGCCTGGAGTCCAAATAGCAATCAGCCCCAGCATTTT
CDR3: CAWSPNSNQPQHF

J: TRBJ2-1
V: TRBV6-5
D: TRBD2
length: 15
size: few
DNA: TGTGCCAGCAACCAGAGGCGGGGGGCCTCCAATGAGCAGTTCTTC
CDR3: CASNQRRGASNEQFF

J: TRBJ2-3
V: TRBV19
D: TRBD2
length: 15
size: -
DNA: TGTGCCAGTAGTGGCCTAGCGGCTAGCACAGATACGCAGTATTTT
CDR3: CASSGLAASTDTQYF

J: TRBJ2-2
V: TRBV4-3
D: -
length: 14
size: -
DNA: TGCGCCAGCAGCCAAGATCTAGACACCGGGGAGCTGTTTTTT
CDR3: CASSQDLDTGELFF

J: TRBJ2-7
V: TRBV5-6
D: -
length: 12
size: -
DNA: TGTGCCAGCAGCTTGCGGGGCTACGAGCAGTACTTC
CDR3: CASSLRGYEQYF

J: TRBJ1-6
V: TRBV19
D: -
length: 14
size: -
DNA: TGTGCCAGTAGTACACAGGGATATAATTCACCCCTCCACTTT
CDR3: CASSTQGYNSPLHF

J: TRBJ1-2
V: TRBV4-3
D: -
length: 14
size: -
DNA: TGCGCCAGCAGCCCCAGGCAGGTGCTCTATGGCTACACCTTC
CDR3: CASSPRQVLYGYTF

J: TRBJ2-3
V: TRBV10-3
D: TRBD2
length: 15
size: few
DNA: TGTGCCATCAGCCGTGGGACTAGCGAGGGAGATACGCAGTATTTT
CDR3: CAISRGTSEGDTQYF